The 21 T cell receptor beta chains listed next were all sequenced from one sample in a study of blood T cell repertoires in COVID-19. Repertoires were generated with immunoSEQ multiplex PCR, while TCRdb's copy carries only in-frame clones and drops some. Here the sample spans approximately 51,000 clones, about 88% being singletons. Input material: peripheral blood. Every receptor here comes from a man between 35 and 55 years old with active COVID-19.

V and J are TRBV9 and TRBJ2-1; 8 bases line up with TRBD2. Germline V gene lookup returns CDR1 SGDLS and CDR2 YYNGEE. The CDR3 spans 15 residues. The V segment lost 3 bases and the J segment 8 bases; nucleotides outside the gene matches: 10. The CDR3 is CASSGGTSQRDEQFF. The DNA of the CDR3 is TGTGCCAGCAGCGGGGGGACTAGTCAAAGAGATGAGCAGTTCTTC.

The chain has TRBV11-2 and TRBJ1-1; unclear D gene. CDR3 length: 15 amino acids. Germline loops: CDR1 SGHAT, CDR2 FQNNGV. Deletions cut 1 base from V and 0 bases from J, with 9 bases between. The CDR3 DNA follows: TGTGCCAGCAGCTTAGGAGGGCAACTGAACACTGAAGCTTTCTTT. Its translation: CASSLGGQLNTEAFF.

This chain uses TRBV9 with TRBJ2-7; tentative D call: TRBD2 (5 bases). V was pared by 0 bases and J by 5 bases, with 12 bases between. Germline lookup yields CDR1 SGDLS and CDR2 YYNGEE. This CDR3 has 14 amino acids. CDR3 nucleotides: TGTGCCAGCAGCGTAGGTGTAGGGAGCCACGAGCAGTACTTC. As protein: CASSVGVGSHEQYF.

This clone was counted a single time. The CDR3 region has the DNA TGTGCCAGCAGCTTGGAGGGACAGGGGTGGAAGCCCCAGCATTTT. Its translation: CASSLEGQGWKPQHF. This chain links TRBV5-5 with TRBJ1-5; 10 bases are a match to TRBD1. CDR3 length: 15 residues. Germline CDR1 SGHKS, CDR2 YYEKEE (reference sequence). V was clipped by 0 bases and J by 8 bases; unmatched bases: 5.

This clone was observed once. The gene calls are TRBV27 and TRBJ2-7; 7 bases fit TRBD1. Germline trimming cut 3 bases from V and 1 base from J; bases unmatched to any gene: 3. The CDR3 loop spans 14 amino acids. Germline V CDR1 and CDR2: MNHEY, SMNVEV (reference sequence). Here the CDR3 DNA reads TGTGCCAGCAGTTTCACGACAGGGTCCTACGAGCAGTACTTC. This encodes CASSFTTGSYEQYF.

CDR3 sequence: CASSLEPTVLNTEAFF. The CDR3 DNA reads as TGTGCCAGCAGTTTAGAACCGACAGTCTTGAACACTGAAGCTTTCTTT. This chain connects TRBV28 to TRBJ1-1; tentatively, D is TRBD1 (5 bases). This CDR3 is built from 16 residues. Trimming removed 2 bases from V and 0 bases from J, with 13 bases in between. The germline V gene encodes CDR1 MDHEN and CDR2 SYDVKM.

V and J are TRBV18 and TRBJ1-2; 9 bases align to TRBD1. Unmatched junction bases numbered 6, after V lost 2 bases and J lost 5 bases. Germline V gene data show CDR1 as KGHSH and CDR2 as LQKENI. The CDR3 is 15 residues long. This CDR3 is CASSPYSGTGYGYTF. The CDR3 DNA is TGTGCCAGCTCACCATATTCCGGGACAGGGTATGGCTACACCTTC.

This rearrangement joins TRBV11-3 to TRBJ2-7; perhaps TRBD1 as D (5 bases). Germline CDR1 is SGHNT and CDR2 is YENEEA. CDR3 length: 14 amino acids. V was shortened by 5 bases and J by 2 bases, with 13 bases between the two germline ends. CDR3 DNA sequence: TGTGCCAGCAGCCCGCGACAGCGACCCTACGAGCAGTACTTC. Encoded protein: CASSPRQRPYEQYF.

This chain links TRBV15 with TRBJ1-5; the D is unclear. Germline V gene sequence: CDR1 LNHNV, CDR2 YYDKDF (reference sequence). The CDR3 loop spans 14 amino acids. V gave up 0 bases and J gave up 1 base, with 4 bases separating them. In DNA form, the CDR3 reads TGTGCCACCAGCAGAGATCTAAGCAATCAGCCCCAGCATTTT. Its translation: CATSRDLSNQPQHF.

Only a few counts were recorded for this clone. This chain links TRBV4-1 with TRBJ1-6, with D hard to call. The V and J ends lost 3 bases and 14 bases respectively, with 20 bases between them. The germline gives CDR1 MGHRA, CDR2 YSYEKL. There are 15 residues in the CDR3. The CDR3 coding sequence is TGCGCCAGCAGCCACAGATGGGAGGGATTCGTGGCCCTCCACTTT. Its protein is CASSHRWEGFVALHF.

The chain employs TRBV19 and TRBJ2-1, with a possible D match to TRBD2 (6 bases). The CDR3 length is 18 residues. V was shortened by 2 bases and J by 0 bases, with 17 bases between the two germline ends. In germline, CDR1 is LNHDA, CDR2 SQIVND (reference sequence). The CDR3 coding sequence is TGTGCCAGTAGTATAAAAGGGGAGGCCCCCAGCTCCTACAATGAGCAGTTCTTC. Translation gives CASSIKGEAPSSYNEQFF.

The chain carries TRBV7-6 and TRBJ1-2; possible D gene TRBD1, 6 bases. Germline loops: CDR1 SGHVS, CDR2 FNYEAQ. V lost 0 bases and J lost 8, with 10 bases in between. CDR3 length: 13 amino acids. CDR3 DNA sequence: TGTGCCAGCAGCTTAGCCCAGGGGCGCGGCTACACCTTC. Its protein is CASSLAQGRGYTF.

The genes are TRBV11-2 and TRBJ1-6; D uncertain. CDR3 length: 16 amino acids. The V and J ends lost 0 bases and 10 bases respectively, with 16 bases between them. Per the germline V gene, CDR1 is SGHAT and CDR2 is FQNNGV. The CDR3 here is CASSLDVTLTRSPLHF. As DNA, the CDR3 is TGTGCCAGCAGCTTAGATGTTACCCTAACGAGGTCACCCCTCCACTTT. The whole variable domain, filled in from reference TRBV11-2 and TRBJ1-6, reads EAGVAQSPRYKIIEKRQSVAFWCNPISGHATLYWYQQILGQGPKLLIQFQNNGVVDDSQLPKDRFSAERLKGVDSTLKIQPAKLEDSAVYLCASSLDVTLTRSPLHFGNGTRLTVT.

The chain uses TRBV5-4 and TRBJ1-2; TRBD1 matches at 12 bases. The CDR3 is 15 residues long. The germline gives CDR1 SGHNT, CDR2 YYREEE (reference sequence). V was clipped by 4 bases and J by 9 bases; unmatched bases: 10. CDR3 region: CASSLAGQGAVSYTF. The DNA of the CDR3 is TGTGCCAGCAGCCTCGCGGGACAGGGGGCTGTCAGCTACACCTTC.

The DNA for the CDR3 is TGTGCCAGCAGCTCCCCGCCAGGGGTCTATGGCTACACCTTC. Its translation is CASSSPPGVYGYTF. The rearrangement uses TRBV7-8 and TRBJ1-2, with D tentatively TRBD1 (6 bases). V was trimmed by 4 bases and J by 4 bases, leaving 13 bases between them. CDR3 size: 14 residues. The germline V gene has CDR1 SGHVS and CDR2 FQNEAQ. The full variable domain, its missing parts supplied by reference TRBV7-8 and TRBJ1-2, is GAGVSQSPRYKVAKRGQDVALRCDPISGHVSLFWYQQALGQGPEFLTYFQNEAQLDKSGLPSDRFFAERPEGSVSTLKIQRTQQEDSAVYLCASSSPPGVYGYTFGSGTRLTVV.

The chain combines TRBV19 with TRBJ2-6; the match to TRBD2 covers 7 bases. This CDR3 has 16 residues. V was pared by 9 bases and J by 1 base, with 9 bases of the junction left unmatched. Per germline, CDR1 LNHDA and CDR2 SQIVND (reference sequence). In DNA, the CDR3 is TGTGCCAGCAGGGACTACGGAGCGTCTGGGGCCAACGTCCTGACTTTC. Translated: CASRDYGASGANVLTF.

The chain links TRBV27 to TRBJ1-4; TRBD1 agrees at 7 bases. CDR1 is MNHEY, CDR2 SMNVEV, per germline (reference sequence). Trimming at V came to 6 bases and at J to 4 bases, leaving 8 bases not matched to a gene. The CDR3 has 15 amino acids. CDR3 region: CASRFDRDSNEKLFF. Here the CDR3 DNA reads TGTGCCAGCAGATTTGACAGGGACAGTAATGAAAAACTGTTTTTT.

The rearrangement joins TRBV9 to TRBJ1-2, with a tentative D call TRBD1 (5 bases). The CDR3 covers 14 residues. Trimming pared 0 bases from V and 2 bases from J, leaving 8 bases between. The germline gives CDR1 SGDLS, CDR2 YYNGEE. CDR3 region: CASSVDGANYGYTF. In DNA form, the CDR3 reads TGTGCCAGCAGCGTAGATGGGGCCAACTATGGCTACACCTTC.

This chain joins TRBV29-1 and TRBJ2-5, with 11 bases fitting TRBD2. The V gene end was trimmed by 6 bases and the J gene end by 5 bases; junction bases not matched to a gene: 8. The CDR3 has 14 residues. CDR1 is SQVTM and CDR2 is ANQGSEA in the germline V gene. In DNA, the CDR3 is TGCAGCGTCCCGACTAGCGGGACTGGTGAGACCCAGTACTTC. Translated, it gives CSVPTSGTGETQYF. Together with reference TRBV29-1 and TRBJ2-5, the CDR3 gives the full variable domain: SAVISQKPSRDICQRGTSLTIQCQVDSQVTMMFWYRQQPGQSLTLIATANQGSEATYESGFVIDKFPISRPNLTFSTLTVSNMSPEDSSIYLCSVPTSGTGETQYFGPGTRLLVL.

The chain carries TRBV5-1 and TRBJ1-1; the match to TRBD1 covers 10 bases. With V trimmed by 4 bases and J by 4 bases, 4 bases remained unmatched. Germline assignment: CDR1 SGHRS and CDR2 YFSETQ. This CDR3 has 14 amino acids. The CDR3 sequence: CASSAWTGGTEAFF. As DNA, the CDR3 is TGCGCCAGCAGCGCATGGACAGGGGGCACTGAAGCTTTCTTT.

The CDR3: CASSFGGPEAFF. The CDR3 nucleotides are TGTGCCAGCAGCTTCGGGGGTCCTGAAGCTTTCTTT. This chain uses TRBV7-9 with TRBJ1-1; weak D call: TRBD1 (5 bases). Per the germline V gene, CDR1 is SEHNR and CDR2 is FQNEAQ (reference sequence). V shed 3 bases and J shed 6 bases, with 8 bases lying between them. There are 12 residues in the CDR3.